The T cell receptor beta chain described here comes from a study of cytomegalovirus exposure and HLA in healthy donors. Background on the study: Among about 179 million T cells, an earlier analysis found 117 million unique TCR beta sequences. General observations from the study: A later analysis showed HLA-associated TCR beta chains outstripping equally common others in clonal expansion.

As regards this clone: The target antigen is unknown.

Vbeta (60) and Jbeta (13) primers were used in the PCR. Data came from immunoSEQ multiplex PCR; TCRdb stores just in-frame clones and leaves some out. The sample contains about 190,000 clones, 70% to 75% of which appear only once. The junction had 3 bases not matched to a gene; V was cut back by 4 bases and J by 6 bases. Germline-derived CDR1 and CDR2 are SGHTA and FQGNSA. This CDR3 is built from 14 residues. The chain uses TRBV7-2 and TRBJ2-4; 10 bases match TRBD1. The sample taken for sequencing was PBMCs. This TCR was sampled from a man younger than 45 in good health and CMV-seropositive. The chain's CDR3 is CASSSWTGGNIQYF. The CDR3, as DNA: TGTGCCAGCAGCTCTTGGACAGGGGGAAACATTCAGTACTTC.